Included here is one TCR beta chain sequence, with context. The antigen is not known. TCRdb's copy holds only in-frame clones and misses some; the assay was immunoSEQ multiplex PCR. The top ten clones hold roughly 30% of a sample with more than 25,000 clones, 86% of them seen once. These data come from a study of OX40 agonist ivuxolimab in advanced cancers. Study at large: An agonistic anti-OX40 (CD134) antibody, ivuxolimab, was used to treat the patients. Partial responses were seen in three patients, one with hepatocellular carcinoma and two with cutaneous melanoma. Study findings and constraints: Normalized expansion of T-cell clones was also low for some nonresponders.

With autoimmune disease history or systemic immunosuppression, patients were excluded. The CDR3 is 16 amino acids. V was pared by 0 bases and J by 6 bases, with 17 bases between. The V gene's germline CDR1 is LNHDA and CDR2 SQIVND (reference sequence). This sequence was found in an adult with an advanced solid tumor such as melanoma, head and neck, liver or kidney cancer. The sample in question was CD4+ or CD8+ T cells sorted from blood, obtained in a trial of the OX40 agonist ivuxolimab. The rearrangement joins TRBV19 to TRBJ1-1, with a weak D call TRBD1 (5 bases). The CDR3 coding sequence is TGTGCCAGTAGTATAGATTGGCAGGGTAGGGCTCCTGAAGCTTTCTTT. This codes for CASSIDWQGRAPEAFF.